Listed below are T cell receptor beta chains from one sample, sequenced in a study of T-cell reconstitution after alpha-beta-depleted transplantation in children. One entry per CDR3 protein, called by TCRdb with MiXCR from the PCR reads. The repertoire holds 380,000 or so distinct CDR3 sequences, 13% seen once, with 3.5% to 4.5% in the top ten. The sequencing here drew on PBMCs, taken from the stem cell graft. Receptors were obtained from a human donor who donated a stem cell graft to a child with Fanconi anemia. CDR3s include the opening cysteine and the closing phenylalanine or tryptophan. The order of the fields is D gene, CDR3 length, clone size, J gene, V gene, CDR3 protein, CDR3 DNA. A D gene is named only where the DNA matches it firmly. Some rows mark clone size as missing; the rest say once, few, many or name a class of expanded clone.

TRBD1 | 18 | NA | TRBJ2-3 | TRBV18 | CASSPSNRGWTTTDTQYF | TGTGCCAGCTCACCAAGTAACAGGGGGTGGACTACCACAGATACGCAGTATTTT
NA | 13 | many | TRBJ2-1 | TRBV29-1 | CSGSSDIYNEQFF | TGCAGCGGTTCCTCCGACATCTACAATGAGCAGTTCTTC
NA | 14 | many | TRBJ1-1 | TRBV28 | CASTRIYGTTEAFF | TGTGCCAGCACCCGGATCTATGGGACCACTGAAGCTTTCTTT
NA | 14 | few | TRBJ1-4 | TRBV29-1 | CSVDREGVDGKLFF | TGCAGCGTTGACCGCGAAGGGGTGGACGGAAAACTGTTTTTT
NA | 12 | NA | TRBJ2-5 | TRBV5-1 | CASSLQLETQYF | TGCGCCAGCAGCCTTCAGTTGGAGACCCAGTACTTC
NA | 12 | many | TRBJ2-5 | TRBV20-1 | CSARTGLETQYF | TGCAGTGCCCGCACTGGATTAGAGACCCAGTACTTC
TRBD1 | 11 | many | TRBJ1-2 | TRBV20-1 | CSARTGDGYTF | TGCAGTGCTCGGACAGGGGACGGCTACACCTTC
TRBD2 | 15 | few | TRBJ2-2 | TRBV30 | CAWSALSGGTGELFF | TGTGCCTGGAGTGCTCTATCGGGAGGGACCGGGGAGCTGTTTTTT
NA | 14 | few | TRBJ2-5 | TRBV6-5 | CASSYTRGSETQYF | TGTGCCAGCAGTTACACCAGGGGTTCAGAGACCCAGTACTTC
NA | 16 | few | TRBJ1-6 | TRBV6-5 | CASSHGPFRDNSPLHF | TGTGCCAGCAGTCACGGACCTTTTAGGGATAATTCACCCCTCCACTTT
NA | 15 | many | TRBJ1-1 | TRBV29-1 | CSVQAGWGMNTEAFF | TGCAGCGTTCAGGCCGGGTGGGGGATGAACACTGAAGCTTTCTTT
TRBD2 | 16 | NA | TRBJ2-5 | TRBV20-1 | CSASPGLAGNQETQYF | TGCAGTGCTAGCCCCGGACTAGCGGGGAACCAAGAGACCCAGTACTTC
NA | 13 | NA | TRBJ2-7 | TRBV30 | CALDVGVSYEQYF | TGTGCCTTGGATGTTGGGGTCTCCTACGAGCAGTACTTC
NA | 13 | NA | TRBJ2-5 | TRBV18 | CASSQENGQTQYF | TGTGCCAGCTCACAAGAGAACGGACAGACCCAGTACTTC
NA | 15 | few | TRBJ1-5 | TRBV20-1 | CSARDRQLGNQPQHF | TGCAGTGCTAGAGATCGACAGTTGGGCAATCAGCCCCAGCATTTT
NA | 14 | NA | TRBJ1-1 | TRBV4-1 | CASSQESPATEAFF | TGCGCCAGCAGCCAAGAATCCCCGGCTACCGAAGCTTTCTTT
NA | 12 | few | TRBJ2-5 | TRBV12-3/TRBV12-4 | CASSPSSGTQYF | TGTGCCAGCAGCCCTTCCTCGGGGACCCAGTACTTC
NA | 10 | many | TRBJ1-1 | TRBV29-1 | CSVVTTEAFF | TGCAGCGTTGTAACCACGGAAGCTTTCTTT
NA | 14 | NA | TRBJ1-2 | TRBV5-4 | CASSLDTVTIGYTF | TGTGCCAGCAGCTTAGACACGGTTACTATTGGCTACACCTTC
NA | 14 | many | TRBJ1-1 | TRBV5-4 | CASSLGGSATEAFF | TGTGCCAGCAGCCTTGGGGGGAGTGCCACTGAAGCTTTCTTT
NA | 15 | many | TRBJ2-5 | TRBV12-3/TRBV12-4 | CASSLSPGQQETQYF | TGTGCCAGCAGTCTCTCCCCCGGGCAGCAAGAGACCCAGTACTTC
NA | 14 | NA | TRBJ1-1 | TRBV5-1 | CASSLDLTNTEAFF | TGCGCCAGCAGCTTGGATTTAACGAACACTGAAGCTTTCTTT
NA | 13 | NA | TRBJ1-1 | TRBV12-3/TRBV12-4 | CASRKGGNTEAFF | TGTGCCAGCAGGAAGGGAGGGAACACTGAAGCTTTCTTT
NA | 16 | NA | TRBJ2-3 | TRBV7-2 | CASSLFSGFSTDTQYF | TGTGCCAGCAGCTTATTTAGCGGTTTTAGCACAGATACGCAGTATTTT
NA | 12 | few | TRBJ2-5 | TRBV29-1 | CSVGARRETQYF | TGCAGCGTTGGGGCTAGACGAGAGACCCAGTACTTC